The rows below give T cell receptor beta chains drawn from one sample of a study of CD8 T cells in ankylosing spondylitis. Each CDR3 protein is one row after TCRdb ran MiXCR on the 5' RACE reads. This table holds about 340,000 distinct CDR3 sequences, less than 9.5% found once. Sequenced input: blood, either unsorted or a sorted T cell fraction (not recorded which). The source is a male donor with ankylosing spondylitis. Each CDR3 is given with its conserved first and last residue. Each record gives: clone size, D gene, J gene, V gene, CDR3 DNA, CDR3 protein. A D gene is named only where the DNA matches it firmly. The size of a clone is reported for some rows only, either as once, few or many, or as a class for expanded clones.

few	TRBD2	TRBJ2-7	TRBV20-1	TGCAGTGCTAGAAGGACTAGCGGGGCCTCCTACGAGCAGTACTTC	CSARRTSGASYEQYF
many	.	TRBJ1-2	TRBV5-1	TGCGCCAGCAGCATTAGACAGGAGCGCGACTATGGCTACACCTTC	CASSIRQERDYGYTF
many	TRBD2	TRBJ2-2	TRBV7-8	TGTGCCAGCAGCACCCTAGGGAGGGAGTCTAACGGGGAGCTGTTTTTT	CASSTLGRESNGELFF
many	.	TRBJ2-1	TRBV28	TGTGCCAGCAGCTCCGGTGGATCGGACTACAATGAGCAGTTCTTC	CASSSGGSDYNEQFF
few	TRBD1	TRBJ2-7	TRBV24-1	TGTGCCACCCGCGAGCCGACAGGGCACGAGCAGTACTTC	CATREPTGHEQYF
many	.	TRBJ2-1	TRBV6-1	TGTGCCAGCAGTCCATACAACAGGGATTCAAAGCGACGGCAGTTCTTC	CASSPYNRDSKRRQFF
.	.	TRBJ2-3	TRBV5-1	TGCGCCAGCAGCTTTAGCGGTATCACAGATACGCAGTATTTT	CASSFSGITDTQYF
many	.	TRBJ2-2	TRBV24-1	TGTGCCACCGTCGATCCGTACACCGGGGAGCTGTTTTTT	CATVDPYTGELFF
many	.	TRBJ2-1	TRBV12-3/TRBV12-4	TGTGCCAGCAGCGTGTACAATGAGCAGTTCTTC	CASSVYNEQFF
.	.	TRBJ2-6	TRBV6-5	TGTGCCAGCAGTTTATCACCGCGGGGCTCTGGGGCCAACGTCCTGACTTTC	CASSLSPRGSGANVLTF
many	TRBD1	TRBJ2-5	TRBV12-3/TRBV12-4	TGTGCCAGCAGCCTTCTTGACAGGGACCAAGAGACCCAGTACTTC	CASSLLDRDQETQYF
.	.	TRBJ1-2	TRBV20-1	TGCAGTGCTAGAAAAATTGGACTCTATGGCTACACCTTC	CSARKIGLYGYTF
.	.	TRBJ1-6	TRBV7-6	TGTGCCAGCAGCTTAGGACAGACCTTAAATTCACCCCTCCACTTT	CASSLGQTLNSPLHF
many	.	TRBJ2-1	TRBV27	TGTGCCAGCAGTTTTGGGGACTACAATGAGCAGTTCTTC	CASSFGDYNEQFF
many	.	TRBJ1-1	TRBV6-2/TRBV6-3	TGTGCCAGCAGTAGAACGACAGTTGAAGCTTTCTTT	CASSRTTVEAFF
few	.	TRBJ2-5	TRBV20-1	TGCAGTGCTAGAGTTCCCTGGGGGGAAGAGACCCAGTACTTC	CSARVPWGEETQYF
.	.	TRBJ2-7	TRBV20-1	TGCAGTGCGGAAGGGCTCTCCTACGAGCAGTACTTC	CSAEGLSYEQYF
few	.	TRBJ1-3	TRBV12-3/TRBV12-4	TGTGCCAGCAGTTTATTCGGGGGAGGAAACACCATATATTTT	CASSLFGGGNTIYF
.	.	TRBJ2-6	TRBV18	TGTGCCAGCTCCCTTTTTCAGGCGGACTACAACGTCCTGACTTTC	CASSLFQADYNVLTF
many	TRBD2	TRBJ2-1	TRBV10-3	TGTGCCACTAAAGGGGGACTAGCGGATTACAATGAGCAGTTCTTC	CATKGGLADYNEQFF
.	TRBD1	TRBJ2-3	TRBV6-1	TGTGCCAGCAGTCCAGGGGGAGTAGATACGCAGTATTTT	CASSPGGVDTQYF
few	.	TRBJ2-3	TRBV9	TGTGCCACCTCCAAGGGGGTTGAAGATACGCAGTATTTT	CATSKGVEDTQYF
.	TRBD2	TRBJ2-5	TRBV11-3	TGTGCCAGCAGCTTAAGGGCGGGAGCGGAGACCCAGTACTTC	CASSLRAGAETQYF
many	.	TRBJ2-5	TRBV29-1	TGCAGCCCCCTCGGGCCCCAAGAGACCCAGTACTTC	CSPLGPQETQYF
.	.	TRBJ2-7	TRBV18	TGTGCCAGCTCACCAGGCCTCACGTACTACGAGCAGTACTTC	CASSPGLTYYEQYF
few	TRBD2	TRBJ2-7	TRBV20-1	TGCAGTGCTAGAGAGACTAGCGGGAAATACGAGCAGTACTTC	CSARETSGKYEQYF
few	TRBD2	TRBJ2-7	TRBV5-1	TGCGCCAGCAGCTTGGCCCTGACTAGCGGGGGTCGCTCCTACGAGCAGTACTTC	CASSLALTSGGRSYEQYF
few	.	TRBJ1-6	TRBV6-4	TGTGCCAGCAGTGACCTAGGGCGCAATTCACCCCTCCACTTT	CASSDLGRNSPLHF
many	TRBD2	TRBJ2-7	TRBV10-3	TGTGCCATCAGTGCTAGCGGGAGGGCCTTTCACGAGGTGCAGTACTTC	CAISASGRAFHEVQYF
few	.	TRBJ2-7	TRBV20-1	TGCAGTGCTAGAGACGCCACCGGGCCGGCGGGTACCTACGAGCAGTACTTC	CSARDATGPAGTYEQYF
few	.	TRBJ2-3	TRBV28	TGTGCCAGCAGCCCCTCTTTGGAAACAGATACGCAGTATTTT	CASSPSLETDTQYF
few	.	TRBJ2-5	TRBV4-3	TGCGCCAGCAGCCAAGGCTTAATAGGTACCCCTTATCAAGAGACCCAGTACTTC	CASSQGLIGTPYQETQYF
.	TRBD2	TRBJ2-7	TRBV3-1	TGTGCCAGCAGCCGACTAGCGAGGAACGAGCAGTACTTC	CASSRLARNEQYF
.	.	TRBJ2-1	TRBV20-1	TGCAGTGCTAGAGATTGGACTTACTCCTACAATGAGCAGTTCTTC	CSARDWTYSYNEQFF
many	.	TRBJ2-1	TRBV20-1	TGCAGTGCTAGTTTCCAGCACAATGAGCAGTTCTTC	CSASFQHNEQFF